This T cell receptor (beta chain) was identified during a study of CD8 T cells in ankylosing spondylitis. The CDR3 runs to 18 residues. Germline values: CDR1 LGHNA, CDR2 YNFKEQ. The V gene end was trimmed by 2 bases and the J gene end by 4 bases; junction bases not matched to a gene: 11. Making use of molecular barcodes, quantitative 5'-RACE generated TCR beta libraries. TCRdb passed the 5' RACE reads through MiXCR, listing each CDR3 protein once. This sample has nearly 350,000 distinct CDR3 sequences, with roughly 14% found just once. Findings and caveats of the study: There was reportedly significant enrichment of clones that were disease-linked in matched ankylosing spondylitis synovial fluid. The disease-linked clones had a CD8+ phenotype and low blood frequencies. Ankylosing spondylitis blood appeared to carry a characteristic TCR beta motif of roughly eight highly homologous variants.

For this clonotype: Antigen specificity is unknown.

Sequencing used blood, either unsorted or a sorted T cell fraction (not recorded which). The chain uses TRBV4-2 and TRBJ2-5; 12 nucleotides line up with TRBD2. The TCR originated in a male donor with ankylosing spondylitis or in good health (not recorded which). The CDR3 sequence: CASSQNGLAGGSRETQYF. The CDR3, as DNA: TGTGCCAGCAGCCAAAATGGCCTAGCGGGGGGGTCGAGAGAGACCCAGTACTTC.